This T cell receptor beta chain was captured by sequencing in a study of identical twins. Each CDR3 protein is one row after TCRdb ran MiXCR on the 5' RACE reads. Of roughly 250,000 distinct CDR3 sequences in the sample, about an eighth were seen once. Notes on the study in general: Monozygotic twin pairs showed more out-of-frame TCR alpha sharing than models estimated. The authors drew conclusions from cross-sectional statistical analysis rather than following the same donors.

With 3 bases clipped from V and 5 bases from J, the junction kept 6 bases outside the gene matches. The length of the CDR3 is 14 residues. Germline CDR1 reads SGHRS; CDR2 reads YFSETQ. In its sample, this clonotype was seen a few times. What it binds is unknown. V usage is TRBV5-1 and J usage is TRBJ2-7; 9 bases line up with TRBD1. This TCR came from a woman under 30 in good health. Sequencing used memory (CD45RO+) T cells sorted from blood. The CDR3, as DNA: TGCGCCAGCAGCTCAGGGACAGGGTTTAACGAGCAGTACTTC. It is translated as CASSSGTGFNEQYF.